This T cell receptor beta chain was observed in a study of blood T cell repertoires in COVID-19. Study-level information: Both acute and convalescent COVID-19 samples were obtained from the United States, Italy and Spain. PBMCs, B-cell-depleted T cells, or T cells were the source of the cDNA or gDNA that made up the material.

As originally analysed: Estimation of nucleated cell counts was performed using reference gene primer amplification. Produced via immunoSEQ multiplex PCR; TCRdb's table is partial and in-frame only. The V and J calls and clone size are taken from that table; D and trimming were inferred from the DNA. This table has about 190,000 clones, under 80% appearing once. CDR3 size: 15 residues. CDR1 is MNHEY and CDR2 is SVGAGI in the germline V gene. Trimming removed 4 bases from V and 4 bases from J, with 14 bases in between. V gene TRBV6-5 combines with J gene TRBJ1-5; no reliable D call. Specimen: peripheral blood. The sequence derives from a woman aged 45-60 years with acute or convalescent COVID-19. The CDR3 DNA reads as TGTGCCAGCAGTTTAACGCCGGGAGGTAATCAGCCCCAGCATTTT. It codes for CASSLTPGGNQPQHF.